This is a list of T cell receptor beta chains from one sample in a study of CD4 T cells in relation to SARS-CoV-2 and coronaviruses. No cognate antigen is known for these TCRs. Sequencing used immunoSEQ multiplex PCR; TCRdb keeps in-frame clones, though not all of them. There are 9,500 to 15,000 clones in the sample; 69% occur only once, and about 7.6% lies in the top ten. Sequencing input: CD4+ T cells from PBMCs, cultured in vitro. These receptors all come from a human donor in good health. Both conserved end residues are part of each CDR3. The D gene is left open where the match is weak. Size values are once, few and many counts, or a class for expanded clones, and some rows have none.

abundance,d_gene,j_gene,v_gene,CDR3aa,CDR3nt
NA,NA,TRBJ2-5,TRBV3-1/TRBV3-2,CASSPWGQETQYF,TGTGCCAGCAGCCCCTGGGGCCAAGAGACCCAGTACTTC
NA,NA,TRBJ1-1,TRBV20-1,CSASLFGNTEAFF,TGCAGTGCTAGTCTTTTCGGGAACACTGAAGCTTTCTTT
few,NA,TRBJ2-2,TRBV15,CATSNPRGIDTGELFF,TGTGCCACCAGCAACCCCAGGGGCATTGACACCGGGGAGCTGTTTTTT
NA,TRBD1,TRBJ1-1,TRBV30,CAWSVRTGKNTEAFF,TGTGCCTGGAGTGTACGGACAGGCAAGAACACTGAAGCTTTCTTT
once,NA,TRBJ1-1,TRBV6-5,CASSYSSQLTEAFF,TGTGCCAGCAGTTACTCCTCCCAACTTACTGAAGCTTTCTTT
NA,NA,TRBJ2-5,TRBV7-7,CASSPRPPYAESQETQYF,TGTGCCAGCAGTCCCCGGCCTCCCTACGCGGAGTCCCAAGAGACCCAGTACTTC
few,TRBD2,TRBJ2-5,TRBV25-1,CASSGTSLETQYF,TGTGCCAGCAGTGGGACTAGCCTGGAGACCCAGTACTTC
few,TRBD2,TRBJ2-1,TRBV6-5,CASRVLANNEQFF,TGTGCCAGCCGAGTACTAGCGAACAATGAGCAGTTCTTC
NA,NA,TRBJ2-5,TRBV12-3/TRBV12-4,CASSNTLGTQYF,TGTGCCAGCAGTAATACCTTAGGGACCCAGTACTTC
NA,TRBD1,TRBJ1-2,TRBV2,CASSGSGGAGYTF,TGTGCCAGCAGTGGTTCAGGGGGCGCCGGCTACACCTTC
NA,TRBD1,TRBJ1-3,TRBV2,CASSDPGQLSGNTIYF,TGTGCCAGCAGTGACCCGGGACAGCTCTCTGGAAACACCATATATTTT
few,NA,TRBJ1-5,TRBV7-2,CASSLRGSNQPQHF,TGTGCCAGCAGCTTAAGGGGGAGCAATCAGCCCCAGCATTTT
NA,NA,TRBJ2-3,TRBV18,CASSPPSTASTDTQYF,TGTGCCAGCTCACCACCGTCAACAGCTAGCACAGATACGCAGTATTTT
large,TRBD2,TRBJ2-6,TRBV7-3,CASSLRTSGTGANVLTF,TGTGCCAGCAGCTTAAGGACTAGCGGGACTGGGGCCAACGTCCTGACTTTC
once,TRBD2,TRBJ2-1,TRBV24-1,CATSDLKTGQLAGGYSYNEQFF,TGTGCCACCAGTGATTTGAAGACGGGACAACTTGCGGGGGGATACTCCTACAATGAGCAGTTCTTC
NA,TRBD1,TRBJ2-5,TRBV5-1,CASSEVRGQTETQYF,TGCGCCAGCAGCGAGGTCCGGGGACAGACGGAGACCCAGTACTTC
NA,TRBD1,TRBJ1-4,TRBV18,CASSPPGQGWEKLFF,TGTGCCAGCTCACCCCCGGGACAGGGCTGGGAAAAACTGTTTTTT
NA,NA,TRBJ2-2,TRBV5-1,CATTSEGYTGELFF,TGCGCCACCACATCGGAAGGTTACACCGGGGAGCTGTTTTTT
NA,TRBD1,TRBJ1-2,TRBV3-1/TRBV3-2,CASSLSQGGNYGYTF,TGTGCCAGCAGCCTTTCCCAAGGGGGCAACTATGGCTACACCTTC
NA,NA,TRBJ1-1,TRBV29-1,CSVMGARGAAFF,TGCAGCGTAATGGGGGCGCGGGGCGCGGCTTTCTTT
NA,NA,TRBJ2-1,TRBV7-2,CASSLLLQGNEQFF,TGTGCCAGCAGCTTGCTATTACAGGGTAATGAGCAGTTCTTC
few,NA,TRBJ1-3,TRBV14,CASSPLGPSSGNTIYF,TGTGCCAGCAGCCCACTCGGGCCCTCCTCTGGAAACACCATATATTTT
NA,NA,TRBJ2-7,TRBV6-5,CASSPRRTPPYEQYF,TGTGCCAGCAGCCCCCGGAGGACACCTCCCTACGAGCAGTACTTC
NA,NA,TRBJ1-5,TRBV14,CASSQLGSNQPQHF,TGTGCCAGCAGCCAATTGGGTAGCAATCAGCCCCAGCATTTT
NA,TRBD2,TRBJ2-7,TRBV30,CASIAGGGSYEQYF,TGTGCCTCAATAGCGGGAGGCGGCTCCTACGAGCAGTACTTC
NA,NA,TRBJ2-3,TRBV12-3/TRBV12-4,CASSLLGDTQYF,TGTGCCAGCAGTTTACTGGGAGATACGCAGTATTTT
NA,NA,TRBJ1-1,TRBV5-1,CASSLGQVMNTEAFF,TGCGCCAGCAGCTTGGGACAGGTCATGAACACTGAAGCTTTCTTT